This record looks at one TCR beta chain sequence and its context. Its antigen is undetermined. This record belongs to a study of T cells in Graves' hyperthyroidism and ophthalmopathy. General observations from the study: Model-based prediction identified ophthalmopathy a median about 6.8 months prior to its onset. Researchers found most expanded thyroid clonotypes above 0.001 in blood as well.

The length of the CDR3 is 17 residues. Germline CDR1 and CDR2: SGHAT and FQNNGV. With 6 bases clipped from V and 4 bases from J, the junction kept 9 bases outside the gene matches. Amplified TCR beta CDR3 regions came from RNA transcripts. With the HTBI primer set, the TCR CDR3 went through a first round of RT-PCR. TCRdb re-derived calls from the multiplex PCR reads in MiXCR, one entry per CDR3 protein. The data contain about 600,000 distinct CDR3 sequences, approximately 15% of them singletons. Diagnosis rested on symptoms, serum thyroxine and TRAb, thyroid ultrasound, and orbital computed tomography. Isolation of PBMCs was performed on approximately 10 ml fresh peripheral blood.

The material sequenced was blood. This chain connects TRBV11-2 to TRBJ2-1; 13 bases line up with TRBD2. The clonotype was recovered from a young woman with Graves' ophthalmopathy. The CDR3 DNA sequence: TGTGCCAGCAGGGGGGGGACTAGCGGGGCCCCTTACAATGAGCAGTTCTTC. This encodes CASRGGTSGAPYNEQFF.